The present T cell receptor beta chain was sequenced within a study of blood T cell repertoires in COVID-19. Assay used: immunoSEQ multiplex PCR; TCRdb lists only in-frame clones, some missing. In the table there are under 200,000 clones, approximately 88% of which are singletons. Trimming stripped 2 bases from V and 7 bases from J, with 8 bases between. The germline V gene encodes CDR1 KGHSH and CDR2 LQKENI. The CDR3 runs 12 residues. The gene calls are TRBV18 and TRBJ2-5; D unresolved. The sample was PBMCs or T cells enriched from blood (not recorded which). The TCR comes from a woman aged 50 to 60 who had recovered from COVID-19. The CDR3 sequence: CASSPLYSTQYF. The DNA for the CDR3 is TGTGCCAGCTCACCATTGTACTCGACCCAGTACTTC.